The 14 T cell receptor beta chains below were found in one sample sequenced in a study of identical twins. TCRdb called the 5' RACE reads again in MiXCR, with one record for every CDR3 protein. The sample yields under 900,000 distinct CDR3 sequences, around a sixth seen once. These data were also filed under a second study, of T cells expressing NK-cell markers.

Sequencing was done on a sample of PBMCs. These receptor sequences come from a woman aged 18-35 years in good health.

The chain carries TRBV28 and TRBJ1-6, with TRBD1 matching over 7 bases. The V segment lost 6 bases and the J segment 7 bases; nucleotides outside the gene matches: 9. CDR3 size: 15 residues. CDR1 is MDHEN and CDR2 is SYDVKM in the germline V gene. The chain's CDR3 is CASSISYRGNSPLHF. In nucleotides, the CDR3 is TGTGCCAGCAGCATTTCGTACAGGGGAAATTCACCCCTCCACTTT.

This sequence joins TRBV9 and TRBJ1-2; 7 nucleotides match TRBD1. Germline lookup yields CDR1 SGDLS and CDR2 YYNGEE. This CDR3 is built from 16 residues. V was clipped by 3 bases and J by 0 bases; unmatched bases: 8. The CDR3 sequence is CASSASTGSANYGYTF. For the CDR3, the DNA is TGTGCCAGCAGCGCATCGACAGGGTCAGCTAACTATGGCTACACCTTC.

The V and J genes are TRBV5-1 and TRBJ2-1; the D gene could be TRBD1 or TRBD2 (5 bases each). The V gene lost 8 bases and the J gene lost 6 bases, with 15 bases spanning the gap. Germline V gives CDR1 SGHRS, CDR2 YFSETQ. The CDR3 has 13 amino acids. CDR3 coding DNA: TGCGCCAGACATAACCGTGGGGGCAATGAGCAGTTCTTC. As protein: CARHNRGGNEQFF.

This clonotype was seen a handful of times. The CDR3 reads CASSLVLAATYEQYF. CDR3 DNA: TGTGCCAGCAGTTTGGTCCTTGCCGCTACCTACGAGCAGTACTTC. This chain uses TRBV12-3 or TRBV12-4 with TRBJ2-7; D is undetermined. V dropped 3 bases and J dropped 2 bases, with 14 bases sitting between them. This CDR3 is 15 amino acids long.

The chain carries TRBV11-2 and TRBJ2-3; D is undetermined. V lost 5 bases, J lost 8 bases, and 11 bases lay in between. Germline CDR1 and CDR2: SGHAT and FQNNGV. The CDR3 loop spans 12 amino acids. For the CDR3, the DNA is TGTGCCAGCAGCCTCAACCTGGCTACGCAGTATTTT. This encodes CASSLNLATQYF.

A few counts support this clonotype. V and J are TRBV6-1 and TRBJ2-5; D is possibly TRBD2 (6 bases). The CDR3 loop spans 13 amino acids. V was shortened by 5 bases and J by 1 base, with 8 bases between the two germline ends. Germline CDR1 MNHNS, CDR2 SASEGT. CDR3 DNA: TGTGCCAGCAGTCGGGAGATCCAAGAGACCCAGTACTTC. Amino acid sequence: CASSREIQETQYF.

This clonotype was seen a handful of times. The genes are TRBV6-5 and TRBJ2-1; 9 nucleotides agree with TRBD2. Germline values: CDR1 MNHEY, CDR2 SVGAGI. The V and J ends lost 2 bases and 5 bases, in that order; junction bases with no gene match: 4. The CDR3 is 15 amino acids. As DNA, the CDR3 is TGTGCCAGCAGTTACGGGCGGGGGGGCGACAATGAGCAGTTCTTC. Translating gives CASSYGRGGDNEQFF.

A few counts support this clonotype. J is TRBJ2-5 and V is TRBV7-9; possible D gene TRBD2, 5 bases. CDR3 length: 14 residues. Germline V gene data show CDR1 as SEHNR and CDR2 as FQNEAQ (reference sequence). Trimming took 1 base from V and 4 from J, leaving 10 bases between them. CDR3 loop: CASSLEAEGETQYF. Written as DNA, the CDR3 is TGTGCCAGCAGCTTAGAAGCGGAAGGAGAGACCCAGTACTTC.

This clonotype was observed a handful of times. The chain combines TRBV6-6 with TRBJ1-2; D gene ambiguous. Germline assignment: CDR1 MNHNY and CDR2 SVGAGI (reference sequence). V gave up 4 bases and J gave up 6 bases, with 3 bases separating them. This CDR3 spans 10 amino acids. The CDR3 DNA reads as TGTGCCAGCAGTTTCGATGGCTACACCTTC. Translation gives CASSFDGYTF.

In this sample, this clonotype turned up a few times. V usage is TRBV12-3 or TRBV12-4 and J usage is TRBJ1-1, with TRBD1 matching 7 bases. CDR3 length: 13 residues. The V and J ends lost 6 bases and 3 bases, in that order; junction bases with no gene match: 4. The DNA of the CDR3 is TGTGCCAGCAGGGGAACAGGGGACACTGAAGCTTTCTTT. This gives the protein CASRGTGDTEAFF.

This clonotype occurred a few times. V and J are TRBV29-1 and TRBJ2-7, with 8 bases matching TRBD1. The V gene end was trimmed by 7 bases and the J gene end by 7 bases; junction bases not matched to a gene: 12. The CDR3 consists of 13 residues. Germline CDR1 reads SQVTM; CDR2 reads ANQGSEA. The CDR3 protein is CSAGDRLLGEQYF. In DNA form, the CDR3 reads TGCAGCGCTGGGGACAGGCTCCTAGGGGAGCAGTACTTC.

This clonotype showed up just a few times. This chain uses TRBV30 with TRBJ1-1; tentative D call: TRBD1 (5 bases). Germline loops: CDR1 GTSNPN, CDR2 SVGIG (reference sequence). The CDR3 totals 14 residues. Between the trimmed V and J ends, which lost 5 bases and 4 bases, there was a span of 17 bases. In DNA, the CDR3 is TGTGCCTGGGCCAAGGGACTTCTAGGCACTGAAGCTTTCTTT. Protein product: CAWAKGLLGTEAFF.

The chain carries TRBV2 and TRBJ1-6; no clear D gene. V was clipped by 4 bases and J by 6 bases, with 13 bases between them. The CDR3 has 15 amino acids. Germline lookup yields CDR1 SNHLY and CDR2 FYNNEI. The CDR3 region has the DNA TGTGCCAGCAGTGGCGAGGACGGGTTTAATTCACCCCTCCACTTT. As protein: CASSGEDGFNSPLHF. Using reference TRBV2 and TRBJ1-6 for the parts outside the CDR3, the full variable domain is EPEVTQTPSHQVTQMGQEVILRCVPISNHLYFYWYRQILGQKVEFLVSFYNNEISEKSEIFDDQFSVERPDGSNFTLKIRSTKLEDSAMYFCASSGEDGFNSPLHFGNGTRLTVT.

The gene calls are TRBV29-1 and TRBJ2-1; either TRBD1 or TRBD2 may fit D (5 bases each). Trimming took off 1 base at V and 3 bases at J, with 16 bases between the two ends. Per germline, CDR1 SQVTM and CDR2 ANQGSEA. The CDR3 extends over 16 amino acids. CDR3 coding DNA: TGCAGCGTTGAAGTCGGTCGGGACGGATACTACAATGAGCAGTTCTTC. Translation gives CSVEVGRDGYYNEQFF.